This TCR beta chain was documented in a study of cytomegalovirus exposure and HLA in healthy donors. Study results and caveats: In an earlier analysis, in about 530 donors, most V segments appeared productive either ~87% or ~30% of the time. Reports credit the classifier with highly specific, highly sensitive diagnosis of cytomegalovirus status.

This clone came up once. What it binds is not known. Germline CDR1 reads SGHTA; CDR2 reads FQGNSA. CDR3 size: 13 residues. Trimming cost V 4 bases and J 4 bases, with 10 bases left between them. The PCR contained 60 Vbeta and 13 Jbeta primers. Measured with immunoSEQ multiplex PCR; TCRdb has only the in-frame clones, and not every one. The data contain under 150,000 clones, 55% to 80% of them singletons. This clonotype was sampled from a human donor in good health. The genes are TRBV7-2 and TRBJ2-5; TRBD1 is a possible D gene (6 bases). Sample: PBMCs. The CDR3 here is CASSSRGGETQYF. The CDR3 nucleotides are TGTGCCAGCAGCTCCCGAGGGGGAGAGACCCAGTACTTC.